These 24 T cell receptor beta chains were all obtained from the same sample, sequenced in a study of neurological immune-mediated disorders. TCRdb used MiXCR to reprocess the 5' RACE reads, holding one entry per CDR3 protein. The sample shows approximately 50,000 distinct CDR3 sequences, about a tenth of them seen only once. What was sequenced was PBMCs. These receptors all stem from a man in his 70s with HTLV-1-associated myelopathy (HAM/TSP).

The V and J genes are TRBV5-1 and TRBJ2-5; 9 bases are a match to TRBD2. The V gene's germline CDR1 is SGHRS and CDR2 YFSETQ. J lost 7 bases, V lost 0 bases, and 7 bases had no gene match. The length of the CDR3 is 15 residues. The CDR3 bases are TGCGCCAGCAGCTTGGGACTAGCGGTAGAAGGGACCCAGTACTTC. It translates to CASSLGLAVEGTQYF.

This clonotype was seen repeatedly, ten times or more. The chain is built from TRBV3-1 and TRBJ2-2, with D possibly TRBD2 on 5 matching bases. V lost 4 bases and J lost 3, with 12 bases in between. Germline CDR1 and CDR2: LGHDT and YNNKEL (reference sequence). The CDR3 extends over 15 amino acids. The CDR3 DNA reads TGTGCCAGCAGCCCTCTTGGACTTGACACCGGGGAGCTGTTTTTT. This gives the protein CASSPLGLDTGELFF.

This clonotype was detected ten times or more. The CDR3 DNA reads as TGCGCCAGCAGCCGGGACTGGATCTACAATGAGCAGTTCTTC. It specifies CASSRDWIYNEQFF. The chain couples TRBV4-3 to TRBJ2-1; D may be TRBD2 (6 bases). Trimming shortened V by 4 bases and J by 3 bases, and 10 bases separated the two germline ends. Germline values: CDR1 LGHNA, CDR2 YSLEER. The CDR3 is 14 amino acids.

This clonotype came up many times. The rearrangement uses TRBV9 and TRBJ2-3; D ambiguous. Trimming shortened V by 0 bases and J by 5 bases, and 10 bases separated the two germline ends. The CDR3 spans 14 residues. The germline gives CDR1 SGDLS, CDR2 YYNGEE. The CDR3 here is CASSVVGSGDTQYF. CDR3 nucleotides: TGTGCCAGCAGCGTAGTCGGTTCGGGAGATACGCAGTATTTT. Full variable domain (outside the CDR3, taken from reference TRBV9 and TRBJ2-3): DSGVTQTPKHLITATGQRVTLRCSPRSGDLSVYWYQQSLDQGLQFLIQYYNGEERAKGNILERFSAQQFPDLHSELNLSSLELGDSALYFCASSVVGSGDTQYFGPGTRLTVL.

Only a few counts were recorded for this clonotype. A much larger clone is a single base away; this may be a read error. The chain links TRBV14 to TRBJ2-1; D is ambiguous. CDR3 length equals 13 residues. The germline V gene encodes CDR1 SGHDN and CDR2 FVKESK. V lost 0 bases and J lost 3, with 3 bases in between. Here the CDR3 DNA reads TGTGCCAGCAGCCAAGAGATCTACAATGAGCAGTTCTTC. Encoded protein: CASSQEIYNEQFF. Drawing the rest from reference TRBV14 and TRBJ2-1, the complete variable domain is EAGVTQFPSHSVIEKGQTVTLRCDPISGHDNLYWYRRVMGKEIKFLLHFVKESKQDESGMPNNRFLAERTGGTYSTLKVQPAELEDSGVYFCASSQEIYNEQFFGPGTRLTVL.

This clonotype was seen ten or more times. The chain joins TRBV11-2 to TRBJ2-5, with unresolved D. CDR3 length: 11 amino acids. The V gene lost 1 base and the J gene lost 4 bases, with 1 base spanning the gap. Germline V gives CDR1 SGHAT, CDR2 FQNNGV. The CDR3: CASSLVETQYF. CDR3 nucleotides: TGTGCCAGCAGCTTAGTAGAGACCCAGTACTTC.

This clonotype was seen ten or more times. The V and J genes are TRBV20-1 and TRBJ2-7, with TRBD1 identical over 10 bases. Germline V gene lookup returns CDR1 DFQATT and CDR2 SNEGSKA (reference sequence). CDR3 length: 15 amino acids. The V segment lost 0 bases and the J segment 1 base; nucleotides outside the gene matches: 3. The CDR3 DNA is TGCAGTGCTAGAGAGGGACAGGGGATTTCCTACGAGCAGTACTTC. Translating it yields CSAREGQGISYEQYF.

On this clonotype: A read error may explain this, as a much larger clone is one base away. This rearrangement joins TRBV12-3 or TRBV12-4 to TRBJ2-2; 8 nucleotides match TRBD2. This CDR3 spans 15 amino acids. Unmatched junction bases numbered 7, after V lost 8 bases and J lost 2 bases. As DNA, the CDR3 is TGTGCCAGCTACTCGGGACTAGTTAACACCGGGGAGCTGTTTTTT. Protein sequence: CASYSGLVNTGELFF.

The table lists this clonotype with many counts. This sequence joins TRBV20-1 and TRBJ2-3; 8 nucleotides agree with TRBD2. Germline assignment: CDR1 DFQATT and CDR2 SNEGSKA (reference sequence). Trimming at V came to 7 bases and at J to 8 bases, leaving 17 bases not matched to a gene. The CDR3 covers 15 residues. The DNA for the CDR3 is TGCAGTGTGGAGGTGCGGGAGGAAAGGGTTGGTACGCAGTATTTT. It specifies CSVEVREERVGTQYF.

This clonotype was detected ten times or more. V gene TRBV5-5 combines with J gene TRBJ2-1; no firm D call. V was shortened by 0 bases and J by 8 bases, with 12 bases between the two germline ends. The germline V gene has CDR1 SGHKS and CDR2 YYEKEE (reference sequence). This CDR3 has 14 amino acids. The CDR3 DNA reads TGTGCCAGCAGCTTGGGGGGTAGTTTGGATGAGCAGTTCTTC. Its translation is CASSLGGSLDEQFF. The full variable domain, its missing parts supplied by reference TRBV5-5 and TRBJ2-1, is DAGVTQSPTHLIKTRGQQVTLRCSPISGHKSVSWYQQVLGQGPQFIFQYYEKEERGRGNFPDRFSARQFPNYSSELNVNALLLGDSALYLCASSLGGSLDEQFFGPGTRLTVL.

The table lists this clonotype with many counts. The V call is TRBV6-5, the J call TRBJ1-1, with D unclear. The ends were cut back, 7 bases at V and 4 bases at J, with 16 bases in the middle. Germline V gene lookup returns CDR1 MNHEY and CDR2 SVGAGI. The CDR3 has 14 residues. The CDR3 sequence: CASTSLDPFTEAFF. The CDR3 bases are TGTGCCAGCACCTCCTTAGACCCATTCACTGAAGCTTTCTTT.

This clonotype was seen at least ten times. The rearrangement uses TRBV9 and TRBJ2-2; 11 nucleotides match TRBD1. CDR1 and CDR2 from the germline V gene are SGDLS and YYNGEE. This CDR3 region has 18 residues. V trimming: 0 bases; J trimming: 3 bases; junction bases outside the gene matches: 7. The CDR3 protein is CASSVDLRGQGDTGELFF. As DNA, the CDR3 is TGTGCCAGCAGCGTAGATCTCAGGGGACAGGGGGACACCGGGGAGCTGTTTTTT.

The CDR3 reads CASSPTGVGNTIYF. CDR3 in DNA: TGCGCCAGCAGCCCAACAGGGGTTGGAAACACCATATATTTT. This chain uses TRBV4-3 with TRBJ1-3; 7 bases agree with TRBD1. The CDR3 sequence is 14 residues long. The germline V gene encodes CDR1 LGHNA and CDR2 YSLEER. Trimming took 4 bases from V and 3 from J; bases not matched to a gene: 3.

In this sample, this clonotype turned up many times. V and J are TRBV2 and TRBJ2-3, with D possibly matching TRBD1 (5 bases). The V end was cut by 3 bases, the J end by 6 bases, with 10 bases between. Germline values: CDR1 SNHLY, CDR2 FYNNEI. The CDR3 runs to 13 residues. The CDR3 sequence: CASSDWTSDTQYF. CDR3 nucleotides: TGTGCCAGCAGTGATTGGACATCCGATACGCAGTATTTT.

This clonotype was observed at least ten times. In DNA, the CDR3 is TGTGCCAGCAGTTTCATAGGAAACACCATATATTTT. It yields the protein CASSFIGNTIYF. The V call is TRBV7-8, the J call TRBJ1-3; D gene ambiguous. This CDR3 is built from 12 residues. Trimming cost V 6 bases and J 4 bases, with 7 bases left between them. Germline loops: CDR1 SGHVS, CDR2 FQNEAQ.

Many counts were recorded for this clonotype. This chain links TRBV5-5 with TRBJ2-7; no reliable D call. V lost 0 bases and J lost 6, with 13 bases in between. The germline CDR1 and CDR2 sequences are SGHKS and YYEKEE (reference sequence). This CDR3 is 14 amino acids long. The CDR3 DNA is TGTGCCAGCAGCTTGGTTCAGGCCTCCCTCGAGCAGTACTTC. Translating it yields CASSLVQASLEQYF.

This clonotype was observed at least ten times. This chain uses TRBV7-8 with TRBJ2-3; 7 bases line up with TRBD2. The CDR3 sequence is 16 residues long. Trimming cost V 0 bases and J 6 bases; bases outside gene matches: 9. Germline V CDR1 and CDR2: SGHVS, FQNEAQ. CDR3 in DNA: TGTGCCAGCAGCTTAGCGGGGACTAAGGTCGTGGATACGCAGTATTTT. It is translated as CASSLAGTKVVDTQYF.

With regard to this clonotype: A much bigger clone sits one base away, suggesting this may be a read error. The chain uses TRBV5-1 and TRBJ2-1; D perhaps matches TRBD1 (6 bases). Trimming took off 0 bases at V and 7 bases at J, with 11 bases between the two ends. Germline-derived CDR1 and CDR2 are SGHRS and YFSETQ. CDR3 length: 14 residues. The CDR3 here is CASSLEQGWNEQFF. The CDR3 DNA follows: TGCGCCAGCAGCTTGGAGCAGGGGTGGAATGAGCAGTTCTTC. The whole variable domain, filled in from reference TRBV5-1 and TRBJ2-1, reads KAGVTQTPRYLIKTRGQQVTLSCSPISGHRSVSWYQQTPGQGLQFLFEYFSETQRNKGNFPGRFSGRQFSNSRSEMNVSTLELGDSALYLCASSLEQGWNEQFFGPGTRLTVL.

This clonotype was seen a few times. The CDR3 reads CASSQVRSGDYNEQFF. In nucleotides, the CDR3 is TGTGCCAGCAGCCAAGTTCGTAGCGGGGACTACAATGAGCAGTTCTTC. This chain links TRBV14 with TRBJ2-1, with 8 bases lining up with TRBD2. V trimming: 1 base; J trimming: 3 bases; junction bases outside the gene matches: 5. The germline V gene has CDR1 SGHDN and CDR2 FVKESK. The CDR3 length is 16 residues. The whole variable domain, remainder taken from reference TRBV14 and TRBJ2-1, is EAGVTQFPSHSVIEKGQTVTLRCDPISGHDNLYWYRRVMGKEIKFLLHFVKESKQDESGMPNNRFLAERTGGTYSTLKVQPAELEDSGVYFCASSQVRSGDYNEQFFGPGTRLTVL.

Many counts were recorded for this clonotype. The chain carries TRBV20-1 and TRBJ2-2; D is undetermined. Trimming took off 3 bases at V and 6 bases at J, with 8 bases between the two ends. Germline V gene sequence: CDR1 DFQATT, CDR2 SNEGSKA (reference sequence). The CDR3 extends over 12 amino acids. CDR3 amino acids: CSARAGPGELFF. The CDR3 DNA follows: TGCAGTGCTAGGGCAGGTCCCGGGGAGCTGTTTTTT.

In this sample, this clonotype turned up many times. The rearrangement joins TRBV20-1 to TRBJ2-4, with D possibly TRBD2 on 5 matching bases. V lost 6 bases, J lost 2 bases, and 11 bases lay in between. Germline CDR1 DFQATT, CDR2 SNEGSKA (reference sequence). The CDR3 totals 13 residues. CDR3: CSAFPGTKNIQYF. Here the CDR3 DNA reads TGCAGTGCCTTCCCGGGGACCAAAAACATTCAGTACTTC.

This clonotype was found many times. The chain employs TRBV5-1 and TRBJ1-5, with D perhaps matching TRBD1 (5 bases). The germline V and J ends were trimmed by 0 bases and 0 bases, with 7 bases remaining between them. Germline V gene lookup returns CDR1 SGHRS and CDR2 YFSETQ. The CDR3 contains 15 residues. The CDR3 DNA reads TGCGCCAGCAGCTTGGTCGGGGCTAGCAATCAGCCCCAGCATTTT. Translation: CASSLVGASNQPQHF.

There are many counts of this clonotype. The chain employs TRBV3-1 and TRBJ2-5, with 15 positions matching TRBD2. V gave up 4 bases and J gave up 1 base; unmatched junction bases: 10. Germline values: CDR1 LGHDT, CDR2 YNNKEL (reference sequence). The CDR3 is 19 residues long. CDR3 loop: CASSRIWTSGREPQETQYF. CDR3 nucleotides: TGTGCCAGCAGCCGTATTTGGACTAGCGGGAGGGAGCCCCAAGAGACCCAGTACTTC.

The sample holds many counts of this clonotype. The chain couples TRBV19 to TRBJ2-1; D ambiguous. V was shortened by 3 bases and J by 9 bases, with 6 bases between the two germline ends. The V gene's germline CDR1 is LNHDA and CDR2 SQIVND (reference sequence). This CDR3 region has 11 residues. The CDR3 region is CASSIRSEQFF. The CDR3 region has the DNA TGTGCCAGTAGTATTCGAAGTGAGCAGTTCTTC.